This T cell receptor (beta chain) appears in the sequencing data of a study of T cells in Graves' hyperthyroidism and ophthalmopathy. PBMCs came from roughly 10 ml fresh peripheral blood. In regard to this clonotype: An end of the junction differs from the germline gene, which may be a read error.

The CDR3 spans 14 residues. Germline V lookup: CDR1 DFQATT, CDR2 SNEGSKA (reference sequence). RNA transcripts provided the source from which TCR beta CDR3 regions were amplified. Researchers ran a first-round RT-PCR on the TCR CDR3 using the HTBI primer set. MiXCR, run by TCRdb on the multiplex PCR reads, gives a single entry per CDR3 protein. The table lists fewer than 350,000 distinct CDR3 sequences, around 18% of them singletons. This sequence was found in a woman aged 40 to 50 with Graves' ophthalmopathy. Sequencing used blood. The gene calls are TRBV20-1 and TRBJ1-1, with D hard to call. CDR3 loop: CSARPIGRNFEASF. The CDR3, as DNA: TGCAGTGCCAGACCTATAGGACGGAACTTTGAAGCTTCCTTT.